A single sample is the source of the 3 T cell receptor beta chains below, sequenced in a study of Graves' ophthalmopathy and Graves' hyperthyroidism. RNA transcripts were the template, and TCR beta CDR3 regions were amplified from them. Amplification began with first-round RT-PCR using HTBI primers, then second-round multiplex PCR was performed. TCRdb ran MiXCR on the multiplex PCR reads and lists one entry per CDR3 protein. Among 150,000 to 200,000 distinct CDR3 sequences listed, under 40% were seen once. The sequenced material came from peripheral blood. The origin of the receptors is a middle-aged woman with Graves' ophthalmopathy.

CDR3 sequence: CASSPRLAGAETQYF. In nucleotides, the CDR3 is TGTGCCAGCAGTCCCAGACTAGCGGGAGCGGAGACCCAGTACTTC. The chain links TRBV28 to TRBJ2-5; 12 bases agree with TRBD2. V lost 5 bases to trimming and J lost 5 bases; unmatched junction nucleotides: 6. From germline, CDR1 is MDHEN and CDR2 SYDVKM. The CDR3 is made up of 15 amino acids.

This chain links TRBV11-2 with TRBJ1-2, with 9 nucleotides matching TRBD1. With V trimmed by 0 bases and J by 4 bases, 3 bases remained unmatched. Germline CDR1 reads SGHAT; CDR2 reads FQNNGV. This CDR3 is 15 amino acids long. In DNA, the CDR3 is TGTGCCAGCAGCTTAGATTCGACAGGGGGCTATGGCTACACCTTC. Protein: CASSLDSTGGYGYTF.

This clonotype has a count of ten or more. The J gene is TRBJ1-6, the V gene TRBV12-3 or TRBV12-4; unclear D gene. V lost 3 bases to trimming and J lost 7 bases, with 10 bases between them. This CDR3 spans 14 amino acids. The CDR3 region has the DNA TGTGCCAGCAGTTTTCGCAGCTTCAATTCACCCCTCCACTTT. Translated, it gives CASSFRSFNSPLHF.